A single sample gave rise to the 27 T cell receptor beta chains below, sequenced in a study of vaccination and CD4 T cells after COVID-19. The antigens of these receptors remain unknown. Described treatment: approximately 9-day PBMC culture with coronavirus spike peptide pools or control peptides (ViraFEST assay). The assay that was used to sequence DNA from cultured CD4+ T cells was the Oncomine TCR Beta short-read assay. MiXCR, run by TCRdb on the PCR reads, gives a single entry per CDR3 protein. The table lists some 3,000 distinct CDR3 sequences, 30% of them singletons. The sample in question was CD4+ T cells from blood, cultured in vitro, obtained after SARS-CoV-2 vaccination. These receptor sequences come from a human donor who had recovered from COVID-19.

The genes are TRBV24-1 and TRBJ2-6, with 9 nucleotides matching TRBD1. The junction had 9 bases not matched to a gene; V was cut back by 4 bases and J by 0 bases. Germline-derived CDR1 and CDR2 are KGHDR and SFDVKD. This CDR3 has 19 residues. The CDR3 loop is CATSDLGQGESSGANVLTF. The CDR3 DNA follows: TGTGCCACCAGTGACCTGGGACAGGGAGAATCCTCTGGGGCCAACGTCCTGACTTTC.

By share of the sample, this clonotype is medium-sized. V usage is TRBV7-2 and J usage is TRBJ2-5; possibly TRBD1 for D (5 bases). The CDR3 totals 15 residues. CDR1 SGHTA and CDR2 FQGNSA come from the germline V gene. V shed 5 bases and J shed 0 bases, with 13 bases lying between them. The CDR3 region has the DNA TGTGCCAGCAGCGCCCAACCAGGGAACCAAGAGACCCAGTACTTC. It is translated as CASSAQPGNQETQYF.

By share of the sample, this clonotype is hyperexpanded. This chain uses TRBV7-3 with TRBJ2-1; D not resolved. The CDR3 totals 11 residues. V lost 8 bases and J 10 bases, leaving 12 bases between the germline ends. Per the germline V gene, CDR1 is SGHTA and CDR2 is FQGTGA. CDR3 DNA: TGTGCCAGCGCCCACGAGAGGGAGCAGTTCTTC. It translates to CASAHEREQFF.

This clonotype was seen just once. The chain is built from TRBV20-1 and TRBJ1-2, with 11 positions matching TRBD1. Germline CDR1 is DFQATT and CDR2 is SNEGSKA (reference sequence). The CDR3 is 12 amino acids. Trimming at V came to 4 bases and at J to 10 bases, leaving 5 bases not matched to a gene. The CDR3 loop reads CSAKGGQGAYTF. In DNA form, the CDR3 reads TGCAGTGCTAAAGGTGGACAGGGGGCCTACACCTTC.

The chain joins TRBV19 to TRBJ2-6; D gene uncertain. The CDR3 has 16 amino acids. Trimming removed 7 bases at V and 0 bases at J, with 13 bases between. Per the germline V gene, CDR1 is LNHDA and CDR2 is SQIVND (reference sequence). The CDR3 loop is CASTDRLSSGANVLTF. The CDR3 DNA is TGTGCCAGTACCGACCGCCTGAGCTCTGGGGCCAACGTCCTGACTTTC.

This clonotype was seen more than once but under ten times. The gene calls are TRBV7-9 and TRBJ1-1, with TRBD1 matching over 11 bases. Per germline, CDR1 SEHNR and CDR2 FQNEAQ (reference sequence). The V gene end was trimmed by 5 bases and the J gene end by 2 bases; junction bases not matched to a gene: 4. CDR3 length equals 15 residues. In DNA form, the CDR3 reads TGTGCCAGCAGCCCGAGGACAGGGGGCAACACTGAAGCTTTCTTT. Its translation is CASSPRTGGNTEAFF.

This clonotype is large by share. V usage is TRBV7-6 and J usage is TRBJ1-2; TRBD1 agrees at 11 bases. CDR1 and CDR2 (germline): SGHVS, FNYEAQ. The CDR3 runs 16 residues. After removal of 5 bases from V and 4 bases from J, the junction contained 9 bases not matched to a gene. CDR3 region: CASSSLWTGGIYGYTF. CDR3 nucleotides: TGTGCCAGCAGCAGCCTGTGGACAGGGGGCATCTATGGCTACACCTTC.

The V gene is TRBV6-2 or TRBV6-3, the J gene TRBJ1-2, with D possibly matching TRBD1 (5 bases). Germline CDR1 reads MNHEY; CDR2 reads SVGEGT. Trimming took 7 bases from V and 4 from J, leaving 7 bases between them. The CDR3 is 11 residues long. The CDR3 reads CASTGFYGYTF. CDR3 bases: TGTGCCAGCACAGGGTTCTATGGCTACACCTTC.

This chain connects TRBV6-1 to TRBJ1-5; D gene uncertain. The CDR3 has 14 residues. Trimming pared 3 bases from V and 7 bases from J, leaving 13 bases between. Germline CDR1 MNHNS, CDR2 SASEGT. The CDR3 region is CASSEWGAGQPQHF. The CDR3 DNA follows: TGTGCCAGCAGTGAGTGGGGTGCAGGACAGCCCCAGCATTTT.

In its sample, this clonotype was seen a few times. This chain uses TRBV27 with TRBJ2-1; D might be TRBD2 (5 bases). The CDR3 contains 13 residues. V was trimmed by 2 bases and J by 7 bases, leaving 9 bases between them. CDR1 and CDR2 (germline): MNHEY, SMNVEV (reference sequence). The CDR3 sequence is CASSLIWENEQFF. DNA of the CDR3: TGTGCCAGCAGTTTAATTTGGGAGAATGAGCAGTTCTTC.

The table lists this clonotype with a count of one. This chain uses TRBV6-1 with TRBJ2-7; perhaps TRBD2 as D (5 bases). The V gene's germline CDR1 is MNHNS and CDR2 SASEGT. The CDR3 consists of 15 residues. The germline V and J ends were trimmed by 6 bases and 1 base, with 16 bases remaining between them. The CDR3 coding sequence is TGTGCCAGCAGCCCCCACGGGGTATCGTCCTACGAGCAGTACTTC. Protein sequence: CASSPHGVSSYEQYF.

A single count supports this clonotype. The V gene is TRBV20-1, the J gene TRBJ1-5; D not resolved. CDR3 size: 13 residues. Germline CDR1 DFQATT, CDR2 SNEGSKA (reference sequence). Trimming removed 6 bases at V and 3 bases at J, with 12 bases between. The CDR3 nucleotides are TGCAGTGCCCCTCCCCAGGACAATCAGCCCCAGCATTTT. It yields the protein CSAPPQDNQPQHF.

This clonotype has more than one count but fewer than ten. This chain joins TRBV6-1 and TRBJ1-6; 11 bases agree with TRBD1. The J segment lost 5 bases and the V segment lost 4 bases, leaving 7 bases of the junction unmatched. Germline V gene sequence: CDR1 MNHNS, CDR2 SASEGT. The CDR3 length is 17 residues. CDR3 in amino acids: CASSVWDRGGHNSPLHF. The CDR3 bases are TGTGCCAGCAGTGTCTGGGACAGGGGGGGACATAATTCACCCCTCCACTTT.

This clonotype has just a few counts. The CDR3 sequence: CSARDRLALSSYNEQFF. The CDR3 nucleotides are TGCAGTGCTAGAGATAGACTAGCGCTTAGCTCCTACAATGAGCAGTTCTTC. The chain links TRBV20-1 to TRBJ2-1; 8 bases match TRBD2. V shed 0 bases, J shed 0 bases, and the junction held 7 bases outside the gene matches. This CDR3 contains 17 residues. CDR1 and CDR2 from the germline V gene are DFQATT and SNEGSKA (reference sequence).

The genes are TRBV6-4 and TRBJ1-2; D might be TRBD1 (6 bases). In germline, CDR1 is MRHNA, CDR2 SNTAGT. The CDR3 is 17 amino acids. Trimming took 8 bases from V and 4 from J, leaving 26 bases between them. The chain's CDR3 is CASAPGYREGAPYGYTF. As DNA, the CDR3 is TGTGCCAGCGCCCCCGGATACAGGGAGGGAGCCCCCTATGGCTACACCTTC.

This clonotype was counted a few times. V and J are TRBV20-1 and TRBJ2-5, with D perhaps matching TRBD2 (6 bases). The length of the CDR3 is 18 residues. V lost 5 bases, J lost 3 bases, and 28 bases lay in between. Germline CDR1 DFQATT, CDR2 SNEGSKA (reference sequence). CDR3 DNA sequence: TGCAGTGCTCTCAGGAGGGTATTTAAGCGGGCCGGGGAAGAGACCCAGTACTTC. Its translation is CSALRRVFKRAGEETQYF.

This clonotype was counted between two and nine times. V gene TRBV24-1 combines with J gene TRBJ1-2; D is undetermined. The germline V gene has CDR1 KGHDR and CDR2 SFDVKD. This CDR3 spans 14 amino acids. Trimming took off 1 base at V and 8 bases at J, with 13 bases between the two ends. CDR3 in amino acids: CATSDFPARKGYTF. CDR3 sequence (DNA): TGTGCCACCAGTGATTTCCCGGCCCGTAAGGGCTACACCTTC.

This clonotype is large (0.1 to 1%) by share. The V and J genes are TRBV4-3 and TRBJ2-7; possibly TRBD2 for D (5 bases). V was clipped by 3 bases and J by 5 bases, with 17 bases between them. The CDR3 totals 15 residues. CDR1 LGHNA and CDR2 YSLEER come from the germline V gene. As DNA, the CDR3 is TGCGCCAGCAGCCACTGTTTGCTAGCCAGACACGAGCAGTACTTC. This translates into CASSHCLLARHEQYF.

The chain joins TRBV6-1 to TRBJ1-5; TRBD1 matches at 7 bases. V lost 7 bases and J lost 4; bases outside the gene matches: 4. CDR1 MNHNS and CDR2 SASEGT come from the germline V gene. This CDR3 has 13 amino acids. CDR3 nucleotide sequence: TGTGCCAGCAAACCAGGGGGAAATCAGCCCCAGCATTTT. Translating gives CASKPGGNQPQHF.

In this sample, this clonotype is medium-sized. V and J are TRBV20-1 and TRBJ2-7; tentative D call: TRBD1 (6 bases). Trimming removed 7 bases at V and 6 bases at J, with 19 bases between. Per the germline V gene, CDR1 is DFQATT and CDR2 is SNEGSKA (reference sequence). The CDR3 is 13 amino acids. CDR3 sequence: CSGSPGRGSEQYF. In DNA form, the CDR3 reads TGCAGTGGGTCGCCGGGCAGGGGAAGCGAGCAGTACTTC.

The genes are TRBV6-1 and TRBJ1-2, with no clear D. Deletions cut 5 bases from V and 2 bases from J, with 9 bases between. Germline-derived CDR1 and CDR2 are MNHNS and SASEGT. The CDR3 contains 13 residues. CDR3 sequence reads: CASSLSYNYGYTF. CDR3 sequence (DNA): TGTGCCAGCAGTCTTTCATACAACTATGGCTACACCTTC.

CDR3 sequence reads: CASLVGQGHTDTQYF. CDR3 DNA: TGTGCCAGCCTAGTTGGACAGGGCCACACAGATACGCAGTATTTT. The rearrangement uses TRBV28 and TRBJ2-3, with 8 positions matching TRBD1. CDR3 length equals 15 residues. Germline V CDR1 and CDR2: MDHEN, SYDVKM. After removal of 8 bases from V and 2 bases from J, the junction contained 9 bases not matched to a gene.

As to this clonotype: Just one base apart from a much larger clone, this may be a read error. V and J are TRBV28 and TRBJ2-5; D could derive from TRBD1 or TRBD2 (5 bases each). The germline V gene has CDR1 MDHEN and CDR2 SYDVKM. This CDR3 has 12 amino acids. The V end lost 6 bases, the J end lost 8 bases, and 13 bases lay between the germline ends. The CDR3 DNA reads TGTGCCAGCAGCTCCTTTTGGGACACCCAGTACTTC. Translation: CASSSFWDTQYF.

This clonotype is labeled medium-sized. For the CDR3, the DNA is TGCAGTGCCCCTACAGGGTGGGAAGAGACCCAGTACTTC. Translated: CSAPTGWEETQYF. V gene TRBV20-1 combines with J gene TRBJ2-5, with D maybe TRBD1 (6 bases). CDR3 length: 13 amino acids. V lost 6 bases to trimming and J lost 3 bases, with 14 bases between them. From germline, CDR1 is DFQATT and CDR2 SNEGSKA (reference sequence).

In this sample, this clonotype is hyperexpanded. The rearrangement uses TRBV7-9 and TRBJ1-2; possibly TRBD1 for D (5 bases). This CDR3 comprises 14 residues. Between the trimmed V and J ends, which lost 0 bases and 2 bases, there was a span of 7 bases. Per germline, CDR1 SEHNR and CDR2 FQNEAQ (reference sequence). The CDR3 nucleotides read TGTGCCAGCAGCTTAGCGTCAGGGAACTATGGCTACACCTTC. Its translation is CASSLASGNYGYTF.

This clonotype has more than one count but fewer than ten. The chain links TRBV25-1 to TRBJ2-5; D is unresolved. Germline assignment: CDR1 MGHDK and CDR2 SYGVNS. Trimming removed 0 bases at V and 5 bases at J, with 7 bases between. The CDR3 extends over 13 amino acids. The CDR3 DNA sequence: TGTGCCAGCAGTGAATATGCCTCCGAGACCCAGTACTTC. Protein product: CASSEYASETQYF.

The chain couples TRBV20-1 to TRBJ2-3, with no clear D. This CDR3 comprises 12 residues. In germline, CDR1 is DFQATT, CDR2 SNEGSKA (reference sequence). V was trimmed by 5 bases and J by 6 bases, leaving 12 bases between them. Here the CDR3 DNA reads TGCAGTGCTCCCACTATCCGGGATACGCAGTATTTT. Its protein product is CSAPTIRDTQYF.